These 16 T cell receptor beta chains were sequenced from one sample in a study of T cells in Graves' hyperthyroidism and ophthalmopathy. TCR beta CDR3 region amplification was performed from RNA transcripts. HTBI primers were used for first-round RT-PCR of the TCR CDR3. A single record per CDR3 protein comes from TCRdb applying MiXCR to the multiplex PCR reads. The repertoire includes about 360,000 distinct CDR3 sequences, about 12% of them detected once, and less than 10% sits in the top ten. The sample comprised blood. These receptors all come from a woman aged 18-29 years with Graves' hyperthyroidism.

This clonotype was recorded at least ten times. The chain joins TRBV12-3 or TRBV12-4 to TRBJ1-1; tentative D call: TRBD1 (5 bases). V lost 8 bases, J lost 5 bases, and 18 bases lay in between. This CDR3 is 14 amino acids long. For the CDR3, the DNA is TGTGCCAGCTTCCTTGACAGCGGAAGTACTGAAGCTTTCTTT. The encoded protein is CASFLDSGSTEAFF.

J is TRBJ1-1 and V is TRBV9; 7 nucleotides match TRBD1. V gave up 2 bases and J gave up 2 bases; unmatched junction bases: 3. The CDR3 is 14 amino acids. CDR1 is SGDLS, CDR2 YYNGEE, per germline. CDR3 sequence reads: CASSVTGDNTEAFF. The CDR3 nucleotides are TGTGCCAGCAGCGTCACAGGGGACAACACTGAAGCTTTCTTT. The variable domain in full, with the rest retrieved from reference TRBV9 and TRBJ1-1, is DSGVTQTPKHLITATGQRVTLRCSPRSGDLSVYWYQQSLDQGLQFLIQYYNGEERAKGNILERFSAQQFPDLHSELNLSSLELGDSALYFCASSVTGDNTEAFFGQGTRLTVV.

This clonotype was seen a handful of times. The chain carries TRBV3-1 and TRBJ2-1; 11 bases are shared with TRBD2. V lost 0 bases, J lost 6 bases, and 4 bases stayed unmatched. Germline V gives CDR1 LGHDT, CDR2 YNNKEL (reference sequence). The CDR3 contains 16 residues. The CDR3 spells CASSQDPSGGSNEQFF. CDR3 sequence (DNA): TGTGCCAGCAGCCAAGATCCTAGCGGGGGGAGCAATGAGCAGTTCTTC.

This chain uses TRBV4-1 with TRBJ2-5; 12 nucleotides match TRBD1. This CDR3 region has 18 residues. The V gene's germline CDR1 is MGHRA and CDR2 YSYEKL. With V trimmed by 8 bases and J by 0 bases, 13 bases remained unmatched. DNA for the CDR3: TGCGCCAGCGCAATACCGGGACAGGGGGCAGTTGACCAAGAGACCCAGTACTTC. Encoded protein: CASAIPGQGAVDQETQYF.

This clonotype appeared many times. The V call is TRBV6-1, the J call TRBJ2-6, with D perhaps being TRBD1 or TRBD2 (6 bases each). Between the trimmed V and J ends, which lost 9 bases and 6 bases, there was a span of 18 bases. Per the germline V gene, CDR1 is MNHNS and CDR2 is SASEGT. The CDR3 totals 15 residues. The DNA of the CDR3 is TGTGCCAGTAGAAGAATGGGGGGCGCGGCCAACGTCCTGACTTTC. Amino acids: CASRRMGGAANVLTF.

The chain has TRBV25-1 and TRBJ2-5; 8 bases are a match to TRBD1. J gave up 3 bases and V 1 base, and 4 bases lay outside the gene matches. Germline V gene data show CDR1 as MGHDK and CDR2 as SYGVNS. This CDR3 has 15 residues. In DNA, the CDR3 is TGTGCCAGCAGTGAATGGCAGGACAGGGAAGAGACCCAGTACTTC. This codes for CASSEWQDREETQYF.

This clonotype has more than one count but fewer than ten. The chain couples TRBV19 to TRBJ2-4, with TRBD2 identical over 7 bases. V trimming: 1 base; J trimming: 1 base; junction bases outside the gene matches: 1. This CDR3 region has 15 residues. Per the germline V gene, CDR1 is LNHDA and CDR2 is SQIVND (reference sequence). CDR3 sequence reads: CASSIGGGAKNIQYF. CDR3 in DNA: TGTGCCAGTAGTATAGGGGGGGGGGCCAAAAACATTCAGTACTTC.

This clonotype was picked up many times. The chain uses TRBV5-5 and TRBJ1-1, with D possibly being TRBD1 (5 bases). CDR3 length: 17 amino acids. The germline V and J ends were trimmed by 4 bases and 3 bases, with 22 bases remaining between them. The germline V gene encodes CDR1 SGHKS and CDR2 YYEKEE (reference sequence). The CDR3 DNA reads TGTGCCAGCAGCCCGCTCCGGGGCCGAGGGTGGGACACTGAAGCTTTCTTT. It codes for CASSPLRGRGWDTEAFF.

The sample holds many counts of this clonotype. This chain connects TRBV6-2 or TRBV6-3 to TRBJ2-3; tentatively, D is TRBD2 (5 bases). Germline CDR1 MNHEY, CDR2 SVGEGT. This CDR3 has 14 amino acids. V lost 5 bases, J lost 2 bases, and 11 bases lay in between. The CDR3 loop is CASSRTAATDTQYF. DNA for the CDR3: TGTGCCAGCAGTCGAACAGCGGCCACAGATACGCAGTATTTT.

This clonotype has ten or more counts. This chain joins TRBV28 and TRBJ1-2; D possibly corresponds to TRBD1 (5 bases). The CDR3 contains 14 residues. CDR1 MDHEN and CDR2 SYDVKM come from the germline V gene. V was pared by 10 bases and J by 4 bases, with 19 bases between. The CDR3 nucleotides are TGTGCCATCGCAGAGCCGGGGGTCCTCTATGGCTACACCTTC. It codes for CAIAEPGVLYGYTF.

The rearrangement links TRBV5-1 to TRBJ2-7; 9 positions agree with TRBD2. CDR3 length: 15 residues. The V gene end was trimmed by 3 bases and the J gene end by 4 bases; junction bases not matched to a gene: 8. Germline assignment: CDR1 SGHRS and CDR2 YFSETQ. Here the CDR3 reads CASSSGREGPYEQYF. Written as DNA, the CDR3 is TGCGCCAGCAGCTCCGGGCGGGAGGGGCCGTACGAGCAGTACTTC.

A single count supports this clonotype. A much larger clonotype is one base distant, so this may be a read error. The chain has TRBV28 and TRBJ2-3; TRBD2 aligns across 7 bases. The CDR3 length is 15 residues. Germline V lookup: CDR1 MDHEN, CDR2 SYDVKM. As DNA, the CDR3 is TGTGCCAGCAGTCCCTGGGAGGGAGGCACAGGTACGCAGTATTTT. Encoded protein: CASSPWEGGTGTQYF.

The gene calls are TRBV12-5 and TRBJ2-1; D may match TRBD1 or TRBD2 (6 bases each). The CDR3 is 18 residues long. CDR1 and CDR2 (germline): LGHNT, FRNRAP. V was shortened by 1 base and J by 5 bases, with 21 bases between the two germline ends. This CDR3 is CASGLAVGGRAANNEQFF. DNA of the CDR3: TGTGCTAGTGGTTTGGCCGTGGGGGGCAGGGCTGCTAACAATGAGCAGTTCTTC.

This clonotype turned up a few times. V gene TRBV19 combines with J gene TRBJ1-6, with D hard to call. The CDR3 is 16 residues long. V was shortened by 4 bases and J by 0 bases, with 10 bases between the two germline ends. Germline V gene lookup returns CDR1 LNHDA and CDR2 SQIVND (reference sequence). The CDR3 nucleotides are TGTGCCAGTAGTAATGACAAGAGCTCCTATAATTCACCCCTCCACTTT. Translation: CASSNDKSSYNSPLHF.

This clonotype was picked up many times. The chain has TRBV9 and TRBJ1-1; the match to TRBD1 covers 7 bases. CDR3 length equals 14 residues. Germline V gene sequence: CDR1 SGDLS, CDR2 YYNGEE. J lost 2 bases, V lost 4 bases, and 5 bases had no gene match. The CDR3, as DNA: TGTGCCAGCAGCCGGGACAGACTAAACACTGAAGCTTTCTTT. Protein sequence: CASSRDRLNTEAFF.

The J gene is TRBJ1-5, the V gene TRBV27; D is unresolved. This CDR3 is built from 13 residues. Deletions cut 5 bases from V and 11 bases from J, with 16 bases between. Germline CDR1 and CDR2: MNHEY and SMNVEV (reference sequence). The CDR3 region has the DNA TGTGCCAGCAGTCCCGACGTTCTCGTGGCCCAGCATTTT. Amino acid sequence: CASSPDVLVAQHF.